These 6 T cell receptor beta chains originate from one sample sequenced in a study of shared clonotypes between healthy human individuals. Assay used: immunoSEQ multiplex PCR; TCRdb lists only in-frame clones, some missing. Here the sample spans about 190,000 clones, over 50% being singletons. The specimen was memory CD4+ T cells sorted from blood. Subset of the sample: CD45RA-negative fraction. Every receptor here comes from a man in his thirties or forties in good health.

The chain has TRBV5-1 and TRBJ2-1; TRBD2 agrees at 11 bases. V trimming: 4 bases; J trimming: 4 bases; junction bases outside the gene matches: 13. Per the germline V gene, CDR1 is SGHRS and CDR2 is YFSETQ. The CDR3 runs to 18 residues. CDR3 region: CASSATPIGTSGYNEQFF. In DNA, the CDR3 is TGCGCCAGCAGCGCGACCCCCATCGGGACTAGCGGATACAATGAGCAGTTCTTC.

This clone appeared a few times. The chain recombines TRBV10-2 with TRBJ2-3; TRBD2 matches 15 bases. The CDR3 sequence is 18 residues long. Germline assignment: CDR1 WSHSY and CDR2 SAAADI. With 5 bases clipped from V and 0 bases from J, the junction kept 6 bases outside the gene matches. The CDR3 region is CASSTSGTSGGSTDTQYF. CDR3 coding DNA: TGCGCCAGCAGTACCTCCGGGACTAGCGGGGGGAGCACAGATACGCAGTATTTT.

The chain employs TRBV18 and TRBJ2-7, with 11 bases lining up with TRBD1. The CDR3 contains 15 residues. Germline V CDR1 and CDR2: KGHSH, LQKENI. V was pared by 3 bases and J by 7 bases, with 8 bases of the junction left unmatched. The CDR3 loop is CASSPYGQGAGEQYF. The CDR3 DNA is TGTGCCAGCTCACCTTATGGACAGGGGGCCGGGGAGCAGTACTTC.

Note on this clone: This specimen includes other DNA sequences encoding the same CDR3. CDR3 amino acids: CASSLRPSSYNEQFF. The CDR3 nucleotides read TGCGCCAGCAGCTTACGACCCAGCTCCTACAATGAGCAGTTCTTC. The chain combines TRBV5-1 with TRBJ2-1; D not certain. Germline V lookup: CDR1 SGHRS, CDR2 YFSETQ. The CDR3 has 15 residues. V gave up 2 bases and J gave up 0 bases, with 9 bases separating them.

This clone was seen a few times. The CDR3 nucleotides are TGCGCCAGCAGCCACTTGAGCAGAGCCCTAAACTCCTACAATGAGCAGTTCTTC. Protein: CASSHLSRALNSYNEQFF. V gene TRBV4-3 combines with J gene TRBJ2-1; D is uncertain. The CDR3 runs 18 residues. With 3 bases removed from V and 0 bases from J, the gap between germline ends came to 18 bases. Germline CDR1 LGHNA, CDR2 YSLEER.

Comment on this clone: Other nucleotide sequences from this sample produce the same CDR3. This chain uses TRBV9 with TRBJ2-2; no definite D call. CDR3 size: 13 residues. The germline V gene encodes CDR1 SGDLS and CDR2 YYNGEE. V was cut by 0 bases and J by 5 bases, with 5 bases left in between. CDR3 region: CASSVGGTGELFF. CDR3 bases: TGTGCCAGCAGCGTAGGGGGTACCGGGGAGCTGTTTTTT.